These 25 T cell receptor beta chains share one sample of origin, sequenced in a study of blood T cell repertoires in COVID-19. TCRdb keeps only in-frame clones here, not all; method: immunoSEQ multiplex PCR. The sample consists of some 300,000 clones, about 85% of them appearing once. Sequencing input: peripheral blood. These TCRs come from a woman in her forties or fifties with active or convalescent COVID-19.

V is TRBV20-1 and J is TRBJ2-5; no firm D call. The germline V gene has CDR1 DFQATT and CDR2 SNEGSKA (reference sequence). The CDR3 has 15 amino acids. Trimming stripped 3 bases from V and 1 base from J, with 15 bases between. The CDR3 is CSASGPVTFQETQYF. In DNA, the CDR3 is TGCAGTGCTAGTGGTCCGGTAACCTTCCAAGAGACCCAGTACTTC.

V gene TRBV6-1 combines with J gene TRBJ2-3, with D hard to call. V lost 1 base and J lost 0, with 5 bases in between. Germline V gene lookup returns CDR1 MNHNS and CDR2 SASEGT. The CDR3 consists of 14 residues. The CDR3 DNA follows: TGTGCCAGCAGTGAAGTCCATAGCACAGATACGCAGTATTTT. Its protein product is CASSEVHSTDTQYF.

The chain joins TRBV7-2 to TRBJ2-2; D perhaps matches TRBD2 (5 bases). Trimming removed 1 base at V and 4 bases at J, with 10 bases between. CDR3 length equals 15 residues. The germline CDR1 and CDR2 sequences are SGHTA and FQGNSA. DNA of the CDR3: TGTGCCAGCAGCTTAGAGGGAGATTCCACCGGGGAGCTGTTTTTT. Amino acid sequence: CASSLEGDSTGELFF.

Note on this clone: Other DNA sequences of this sample code for an identical CDR3. V usage is TRBV19 and J usage is TRBJ1-1; possibly TRBD1 for D (5 bases). V lost 0 bases and J 3 bases, leaving 5 bases between the germline ends. The CDR3 loop spans 13 amino acids. Germline-derived CDR1 and CDR2 are LNHDA and SQIVND (reference sequence). CDR3 amino acids: CASSIDRDTEAFF. The CDR3, as DNA: TGTGCCAGTAGTATAGACAGGGACACTGAAGCTTTCTTT.

The gene calls are TRBV7-8 and TRBJ2-7; 8 positions match TRBD2. The V gene end was trimmed by 2 bases and the J gene end by 2 bases; junction bases not matched to a gene: 2. Germline V gives CDR1 SGHVS, CDR2 FQNEAQ. The CDR3 covers 14 residues. The CDR3 reads CASSLSGSPYEQYF. DNA for the CDR3: TGTGCCAGCAGCTTAAGCGGGAGCCCCTACGAGCAGTACTTC.

The CDR3 spells CASSELARRNNEQFF. CDR3 nucleotide sequence: TGTGCCAGCAGTGAACTAGCGAGAAGAAACAATGAGCAGTTCTTC. The rearrangement uses TRBV6-1 and TRBJ2-1; possibly TRBD2 for D (6 bases). V lost 2 bases to trimming and J lost 5 bases, with 13 bases between them. The CDR3 spans 15 residues. The germline CDR1 and CDR2 sequences are MNHNS and SASEGT.

The chain carries TRBV5-1 and TRBJ1-2; 9 bases are shared with TRBD1. Trimming removed 0 bases from V and 6 bases from J; junction bases left unmatched: 9. Germline loops: CDR1 SGHRS, CDR2 YFSETQ. The CDR3 spans 16 residues. The chain's CDR3 is CASSLGGQGRRHGYTF. CDR3 nucleotide sequence: TGCGCCAGCAGCTTGGGGGGACAGGGAAGAAGACATGGCTACACCTTC.

The chain links TRBV7-2 to TRBJ1-2; 8 bases are shared with TRBD1. The trim removed 2 bases at V and 5 bases at J, leaving 13 bases unmatched. The CDR3 length is 17 residues. Germline values: CDR1 SGHTA, CDR2 FQGNSA. The CDR3: CASSLSKLPGQEYGYTF. Here the CDR3 DNA reads TGTGCCAGCAGCTTATCAAAACTACCGGGACAGGAGTATGGCTACACCTTC.

The V gene is TRBV28, the J gene TRBJ1-2; 10 bases map to TRBD1. Germline CDR1 reads MDHEN; CDR2 reads SYDVKM. J was trimmed by 7 bases and V by 6 bases; bases with no gene match: 8. This CDR3 has 14 residues. The CDR3 reads CASSGEGTGAGYTF. In nucleotides, the CDR3 is TGTGCCAGCAGCGGGGAGGGGACAGGGGCTGGCTACACCTTC.

The V and J genes are TRBV5-1 and TRBJ1-1, with 10 bases matching TRBD1. The CDR3 length is 13 residues. With V trimmed by 6 bases and J by 2 bases, 1 base remained unmatched. Germline lookup yields CDR1 SGHRS and CDR2 YFSETQ. CDR3 DNA sequence: TGCGCCAGCAAGACAGGGGGCAACACTGAAGCTTTCTTT. Translated, it gives CASKTGGNTEAFF.

This clone appeared once. The J gene is TRBJ1-1, the V gene TRBV7-2; 8 positions agree with TRBD1. The CDR3 has 12 amino acids. The V gene's germline CDR1 is SGHTA and CDR2 FQGNSA. V lost 5 bases and J lost 5; bases outside the gene matches: 1. The CDR3 sequence is CASSRQGTEAFF. CDR3 sequence (DNA): TGTGCCAGCAGCCGACAGGGGACTGAAGCTTTCTTT.

The gene calls are TRBV7-9 and TRBJ1-3; no reliable D call. The CDR3 runs to 14 residues. CDR1 is SEHNR, CDR2 FQNEAQ, per germline (reference sequence). With 7 bases removed from V and 1 base from J, the gap between germline ends came to 11 bases. The CDR3 sequence: CASNVGRSGNTIYF. The CDR3 DNA is TGTGCCAGCAACGTAGGCAGGTCTGGAAACACCATATATTTT.

The chain uses TRBV5-1 and TRBJ2-5, with 8 positions matching TRBD2. J lost 5 bases, V lost 0 bases, and 3 bases had no gene match. CDR3 size: 14 residues. Germline loops: CDR1 SGHRS, CDR2 YFSETQ. CDR3 protein: CASSLAGTRETQYF. The CDR3 bases are TGCGCCAGCAGCTTGGCCGGGACTAGGGAGACCCAGTACTTC.

The chain carries TRBV5-6 and TRBJ1-1; TRBD1 aligns across 8 bases. Per germline, CDR1 SGHDT and CDR2 YYEEEE. With V trimmed by 4 bases and J by 8 bases, 7 bases remained unmatched. The CDR3 is 13 residues long. The CDR3 DNA follows: TGTGCCAGCAGCCACGACAGGGGACACGAAGCTTTCTTT. This codes for CASSHDRGHEAFF.

The chain employs TRBV28 and TRBJ2-5; the D gene is possibly TRBD2 (6 bases). Trimming cost V 2 bases and J 5 bases, with 12 bases left between them. The CDR3 has 14 residues. Germline V gene data show CDR1 as MDHEN and CDR2 as SYDVKM. CDR3: CASSLAQAGETQYF. In DNA, the CDR3 is TGTGCCAGCAGTTTAGCCCAGGCGGGGGAGACCCAGTACTTC.

This rearrangement joins TRBV6-5 to TRBJ2-3; 13 bases fit TRBD2. J lost 3 bases, V lost 7 bases, and 4 bases had no gene match. The CDR3 is 15 residues long. Germline CDR1 MNHEY, CDR2 SVGAGI. For the CDR3, the DNA is TGTGCCAGCAACCAACTAGCGGGAGGGACAGATACGCAGTATTTT. Its protein is CASNQLAGGTDTQYF.

The J gene is TRBJ1-5, the V gene TRBV28; D gene ambiguous. Deletions cut 4 bases from V and 4 bases from J, with 11 bases between. Looked up from germline, CDR1 is MDHEN and CDR2 is SYDVKM. The CDR3 length is 14 residues. CDR3 bases: TGTGCCAGCAGTTCAAGCGGCAGGAATCAGCCCCAGCATTTT. As protein: CASSSSGRNQPQHF. The entire variable domain, with the rest obtained from reference TRBV28 and TRBJ1-5, is as follows: DVKVTQSSRYLVKRTGEKVFLECVQDMDHENMFWYRQDPGLGLRLIYFSYDVKMKEKGDIPEGYSVSREKKERFSLILESASTNQTSMYLCASSSSGRNQPQHFGDGTRLSIL.

This rearrangement joins TRBV7-8 to TRBJ1-1; D gene uncertain. The CDR3 runs 15 residues. The germline V and J ends were trimmed by 2 bases and 0 bases, with 10 bases remaining between them. Germline CDR1 SGHVS, CDR2 FQNEAQ. The CDR3 loop reads CASSLNAVMNTEAFF. CDR3 in DNA: TGTGCCAGCAGCTTAAATGCAGTGATGAACACTGAAGCTTTCTTT.

The V and J genes are TRBV11-1 and TRBJ2-6; D is perhaps TRBD1 (5 bases). The CDR3 loop spans 16 amino acids. V was trimmed by 1 base and J by 2 bases, leaving 9 bases between them. Per germline, CDR1 SGHAT and CDR2 FQDESV (reference sequence). The CDR3 nucleotides read TGTGCCAGCAGCTTAGAGGGGCTCCCTGGGGCCAACGTCCTGACTTTC. This gives the protein CASSLEGLPGANVLTF.

The V call is TRBV3-1 (or the pseudogene TRBV3-2), the J call TRBJ1-1; D not certain. Looked up from germline, CDR1 is LGHDT and CDR2 is YNNKEL (reference sequence). With 2 bases removed from V and 3 bases from J, the gap between germline ends came to 7 bases. There are 13 residues in the CDR3. CDR3 loop: CASSQTTDTEAFF. DNA for the CDR3: TGTGCCAGCAGCCAAACAACAGACACTGAAGCTTTCTTT.

The DNA for the CDR3 is TGTGCCAGCTCAGGGGCTCGGAGCAATCAGCCCCAGCATTTT. It specifies CASSGARSNQPQHF. The chain carries TRBV19 and TRBJ1-5, with a tentative D call TRBD1 (6 bases). The CDR3 runs to 14 residues. In germline, CDR1 is LNHDA, CDR2 SQIVND (reference sequence). Trimming shortened V by 9 bases and J by 1 base, and 13 bases separated the two germline ends.

CDR3 loop: CASSQAGGGSRPQHF. The CDR3 DNA reads as TGTGCCAGCAGCCAAGCTGGGGGGGGTTCTCGACCCCAGCATTTT. This chain connects TRBV3-1 (or the pseudogene TRBV3-2) to TRBJ1-5; a possible D gene is TRBD1 (5 bases). Germline V CDR1 and CDR2: LGHDT, YNNKEL (reference sequence). The CDR3 extends over 15 amino acids. Trimming pared 1 base from V and 10 bases from J, leaving 17 bases between.

This clone was seen a few times. The chain joins TRBV18 to TRBJ2-2; D not certain. The V end was cut by 1 base, the J end by 0 bases, with 6 bases between. The CDR3 contains 15 residues. The germline CDR1 and CDR2 sequences are KGHSH and LQKENI. The CDR3 DNA reads TGTGCCAGCTCACCACGACACTCGAACACCGGGGAGCTGTTTTTT. It is translated as CASSPRHSNTGELFF.

The gene calls are TRBV5-4 and TRBJ2-5; 12 bases are shared with TRBD2. V gave up 4 bases and J gave up 2 bases; unmatched junction bases: 9. The length of the CDR3 is 17 residues. Germline-derived CDR1 and CDR2 are SGHNT and YYREEE (reference sequence). The CDR3 here is CASSTGLAGRIQETQYF. CDR3 nucleotides: TGTGCCAGCAGCACAGGACTAGCGGGAAGAATACAAGAGACCCAGTACTTC. The whole variable domain, filled in from reference TRBV5-4 and TRBJ2-5, reads ETGVTQSPTHLIKTRGQQVTLRCSSQSGHNTVSWYQQALGQGPQFIFQYYREEENGRGNFPPRFSGLQFPNYSSELNVNALELDDSALYLCASSTGLAGRIQETQYFGPGTRLLVL.

V gene TRBV6-4 combines with J gene TRBJ2-3; 14 nucleotides line up with TRBD2. Germline V CDR1 and CDR2: MRHNA, SNTAGT. The V segment lost 5 bases and the J segment 6 bases; nucleotides outside the gene matches: 7. CDR3 length equals 16 residues. In nucleotides, the CDR3 is TGTGCCAGCAGTTCCTCGACTAGCGGGAGGGCTGATACGCAGTATTTT. Its protein product is CASSSSTSGRADTQYF.